The 8 T cell receptor beta chains below all came from one sample that was sequenced in a study of blood T cell repertoires in COVID-19 (TCRdb year 2020). The library was made by the immunoSEQ multiplex PCR assay. TCRdb limited this immuneACCESS table to in-frame rearrangements with V and J called. A share of clones is missing; checked studies link under half to unresolved V genes, and the rest is unexplained. The sample profile shows approximately 200,000 clones; roughly 80% of them were found once. More than 4.5% of the sample belongs to the ten largest clones. The sequenced material came from peripheral blood. Receptor source: a woman aged 25 to 39 with acute or convalescent COVID-19.

The count of this clone is one. This chain connects TRBV2 to TRBJ1-4; D gene unclear. Germline V lookup: CDR1 SNHLY, CDR2 FYNNEI. CDR3 size: 15 residues. Trimming took off 6 bases at V and 3 bases at J, with 14 bases between the two ends. The chain's CDR3 is CASRATGVSNEKLFF. CDR3 bases: TGTGCCAGCAGGGCGACCGGGGTGTCTAATGAAAAACTGTTTTTT.

This clone occurred a few times. The chain joins TRBV4-3 to TRBJ2-2, with D perhaps matching TRBD2 (6 bases). V lost 4 bases, J lost 1 base, and 13 bases lay in between. The length of the CDR3 is 16 residues. The V gene's germline CDR1 is LGHNA and CDR2 YSLEER. The CDR3 sequence: CASSLIGLLNTGELFF. CDR3 coding DNA: TGCGCCAGCAGCCTTATTGGACTACTGAACACCGGGGAGCTGTTTTTT.

J is TRBJ2-4 and V is TRBV4-1, with 8 bases identical to TRBD1. J lost 0 bases, V lost 3 bases, and 4 bases had no gene match. The germline gives CDR1 MGHRA, CDR2 YSYEKL. The CDR3 spans 16 residues. The CDR3 region is CASSQGQAPAKNIQYF. CDR3 sequence (DNA): TGCGCCAGCAGCCAGGGACAGGCTCCAGCCAAAAACATTCAGTACTTC.

V is TRBV27 and J is TRBJ2-6; D is perhaps TRBD2 (6 bases). The CDR3 sequence is 17 residues long. Trimming stripped 5 bases from V and 5 bases from J, with 19 bases between. The germline V gene has CDR1 MNHEY and CDR2 SMNVEV (reference sequence). CDR3 coding DNA: TGTGCCAGCAGTCTAGGGCTTAATCGGGGGAGGGCCAACGTCCTGACTTTC. It yields the protein CASSLGLNRGRANVLTF. The full variable domain, with the rest looked up from reference TRBV27 and TRBJ2-6, is EAQVTQNPRYLITVTGKKLTVTCSQNMNHEYMSWYRQDPGLGLRQIYYSMNVEVTDKGDVPEGYKVSRKEKRNFPLILESPSPNQTSLYFCASSLGLNRGRANVLTFGAGSRLTVL.

V usage is TRBV28 and J usage is TRBJ2-6; tentatively, D is TRBD1 (5 bases). CDR1 and CDR2 from the germline V gene are MDHEN and SYDVKM. The length of the CDR3 is 14 residues. V lost 1 base and J 5 bases, leaving 6 bases between the germline ends. CDR3 coding DNA: TGTGCCAGCAGTTTATCAGGGAGGGCCAACGTCCTGACTTTC. The encoded protein is CASSLSGRANVLTF.

This clone was counted once. This rearrangement joins TRBV19 to TRBJ1-2; 10 bases map to TRBD1. Germline loops: CDR1 LNHDA, CDR2 SQIVND (reference sequence). This CDR3 contains 16 residues. The J segment lost 7 bases and the V segment lost 6 bases, leaving 14 bases of the junction unmatched. The CDR3 nucleotides are TGTGCCAGTAGAGCCTTGGACAGGGGGGAACGTGGTGGCTACACCTTC. It specifies CASRALDRGERGGYTF.

The gene calls are TRBV5-5 and TRBJ1-6; no firm D call. Trimming took 1 base from V and 5 from J, leaving 13 bases between them. There are 16 residues in the CDR3. Germline assignment: CDR1 SGHKS and CDR2 YYEKEE (reference sequence). The CDR3 loop reads CASSLLPETNNSPLHF. CDR3 DNA sequence: TGTGCCAGCAGCTTGCTACCGGAGACTAATAATTCACCCCTCCACTTT. The variable domain in full, completed from reference TRBV5-5 and TRBJ1-6, reads DAGVTQSPTHLIKTRGQQVTLRCSPISGHKSVSWYQQVLGQGPQFIFQYYEKEERGRGNFPDRFSARQFPNYSSELNVNALLLGDSALYLCASSLLPETNNSPLHFGNGTRLTVT.

There are a few counts of this clone. This chain connects TRBV6-1 to TRBJ2-3; D is unclear. Trimming took 1 base from V and 5 from J, leaving 10 bases between them. Germline-derived CDR1 and CDR2 are MNHNS and SASEGT. The CDR3 runs to 14 residues. CDR3 sequence reads: CASSEVAVRDTQYF. The CDR3 DNA follows: TGTGCCAGCAGTGAAGTTGCGGTCCGAGATACGCAGTATTTT.